What follows are 30 T cell receptor beta chains derived from one specimen sequenced in a study of blood T cell repertoires in COVID-19. Measured with immunoSEQ multiplex PCR; TCRdb has only the in-frame clones, and not every one. This table holds about 160,000 clones, around 78% found once. Sequences were obtained from PBMCs or T cells enriched from blood (not recorded which). Source of these receptors: a woman aged 45-65 years who had recovered from COVID-19.

The chain recombines TRBV4-2 with TRBJ2-4; 9 nucleotides line up with TRBD2. Germline CDR1 is LGHNA and CDR2 is YNFKEQ. The CDR3 runs 17 residues. V shed 0 bases and J 1 base; nucleotides not matched to a gene: 4. CDR3 DNA sequence: TGTGCCAGCAGCCAAGAATCGAGCGGGGGGGCCAAAAACATTCAGTACTTC. This encodes CASSQESSGGAKNIQYF.

The CDR3 DNA reads as TGTGCCAGGGAGGGGGCCCAACGGGAAAAACTGTTTTTT. Protein sequence: CAREGAQREKLFF. The chain carries TRBV6-5 and TRBJ1-4, with 7 bases matching TRBD1. This CDR3 has 13 residues. Germline V gene lookup returns CDR1 MNHEY and CDR2 SVGAGI. V was pared by 9 bases and J by 8 bases, with 9 bases of the junction left unmatched.

The rearrangement joins TRBV19 to TRBJ1-5; TRBD1 matches 8 bases. Trimming cost V 6 bases and J 3 bases; bases outside gene matches: 4. This CDR3 contains 14 residues. Germline CDR1 reads LNHDA; CDR2 reads SQIVND (reference sequence). The chain's CDR3 is CASRTGGYNQPQHF. The CDR3 region has the DNA TGTGCCAGTAGAACAGGGGGATACAATCAGCCCCAGCATTTT.

This clone was counted only a few times. The chain combines TRBV6-5 with TRBJ2-3; D gene unclear. Looked up from germline, CDR1 is MNHEY and CDR2 is SVGAGI. This CDR3 region has 11 residues. Trimming took 6 bases from V and 15 from J, leaving 16 bases between them. In DNA, the CDR3 is TGTGCCAGCAGAGCCGGGTCCAGCCCCTATTTT. Translation: CASRAGSSPYF.

The J gene is TRBJ2-7, the V gene TRBV6-5; maybe TRBD2 (6 bases). The CDR3 is 13 residues long. Germline assignment: CDR1 MNHEY and CDR2 SVGAGI. Trimming removed 4 bases from V and 5 bases from J, with 12 bases in between. The CDR3 region has the DNA TGTGCCAGCAGTTTTAGGAGGGGCAACGAGCAGTACGTC. Translation gives CASSFRRGNEQYV.

V and J are TRBV11-2 and TRBJ2-7; 11 bases match TRBD2. Trimming took 5 bases from V and 2 from J; bases not matched to a gene: 8. The CDR3 extends over 16 amino acids. CDR1 is SGHAT, CDR2 FQNNGV, per germline. CDR3 amino acids: CASSLGLAGLTYEQYV. The CDR3 nucleotides read TGTGCCAGCAGCCTCGGACTAGCGGGCCTCACCTACGAGCAGTACGTC.

V usage is TRBV19 and J usage is TRBJ2-2; TRBD1 agrees at 7 bases. The CDR3 has 15 amino acids. The germline V gene has CDR1 LNHDA and CDR2 SQIVND (reference sequence). The V segment lost 3 bases and the J segment 6 bases; nucleotides outside the gene matches: 7. CDR3 sequence reads: CASSILPGGPGELFF. For the CDR3, the DNA is TGTGCCAGTAGTATCCTACCAGGGGGTCCCGGGGAGCTGTTTTTT. The full variable domain, its missing parts supplied by reference TRBV19 and TRBJ2-2, is DGGITQSPKYLFRKEGQNVTLSCEQNLNHDAMYWYRQDPGQGLRLIYYSQIVNDFQKGDIAEGYSVSREKKESFPLTVTSAQKNPTAFYLCASSILPGGPGELFFGEGSRLTVL.

This chain connects TRBV11-2 to TRBJ2-3; 7 positions agree with TRBD1. This CDR3 is built from 14 residues. V was clipped by 3 bases and J by 1 base; unmatched bases: 1. The germline gives CDR1 SGHAT, CDR2 FQNNGV. The CDR3 DNA sequence: TGTGCCAGCAGCTTTACAGGGGGCACAGATACGCAGTATTTT. It yields the protein CASSFTGGTDTQYF.

This sequence joins TRBV27 and TRBJ1-3; the D is unclear. V lost 8 bases, J lost 0 bases, and 5 bases lay in between. The CDR3 contains 12 residues. The germline V gene encodes CDR1 MNHEY and CDR2 SMNVEV (reference sequence). CDR3 residues: CASGSSGNTIYF. The DNA for the CDR3 is TGTGCCAGCGGGAGCTCTGGAAACACCATATATTTT.

V is TRBV27 and J is TRBJ1-4; TRBD1 is a possible D gene (5 bases). The CDR3 spans 13 residues. Germline V gene data show CDR1 as MNHEY and CDR2 as SMNVEV (reference sequence). V lost 7 bases, J lost 7 bases, and 13 bases lay in between. The CDR3 loop is CASTLRGGEKLFF. The CDR3 nucleotides read TGTGCCAGCACCCTCCGGGGGGGTGAAAAACTGTTTTTT.

The chain uses TRBV7-8 and TRBJ2-5; 7 nucleotides align to TRBD2. Germline loops: CDR1 SGHVS, CDR2 FQNEAQ. The CDR3 runs to 20 residues. J lost 5 bases, V lost 2 bases, and 23 bases had no gene match. The CDR3 loop reads CASSLNPGGWGGLGGETQYF. The CDR3 nucleotides read TGTGCCAGCAGCTTAAACCCTGGCGGGTGGGGAGGGCTTGGAGGGGAGACCCAGTACTTC. The whole variable domain, filled in from reference TRBV7-8 and TRBJ2-5, reads GAGVSQSPRYKVAKRGQDVALRCDPISGHVSLFWYQQALGQGPEFLTYFQNEAQLDKSGLPSDRFFAERPEGSVSTLKIQRTQQEDSAVYLCASSLNPGGWGGLGGETQYFGPGTRLLVL.

This chain links TRBV5-6 with TRBJ2-3; D gene unclear. From germline, CDR1 is SGHDT and CDR2 YYEEEE. The CDR3 contains 14 residues. V was cut by 4 bases and J by 3 bases, with 12 bases left in between. The CDR3 protein is CASSTTRATDTQYF. CDR3 DNA: TGTGCCAGCAGCACCACCCGCGCGACAGATACGCAGTATTTT.

The genes are TRBV7-9 and TRBJ1-5; D perhaps matches TRBD1 (5 bases). The CDR3 totals 15 residues. CDR1 and CDR2 (germline): SEHNR, FQNEAQ (reference sequence). V was trimmed by 2 bases and J by 6 bases, leaving 14 bases between them. CDR3 nucleotides: TGTGCCAGCAGCTTATTTGACGGGGGGGGTCAGCCCCAGCATTTT. The encoded protein is CASSLFDGGGQPQHF.

The V gene is TRBV10-2, the J gene TRBJ1-2, with D perhaps matching TRBD1 (5 bases). V shed 2 bases and J shed 5 bases, with 9 bases lying between them. This CDR3 spans 13 amino acids. Per the germline V gene, CDR1 is WSHSY and CDR2 is SAAADI. CDR3 in amino acids: CASSETGYYGYTF. CDR3 sequence (DNA): TGCGCCAGCAGTGAGACAGGATATTATGGCTACACCTTC.

The rearrangement links TRBV9 to TRBJ1-2; no clear D gene. Trimming left V 0 bases short and J 4 bases short, with 13 bases between. The V gene's germline CDR1 is SGDLS and CDR2 YYNGEE. There are 15 residues in the CDR3. CDR3 protein: CASSVGSGVVYGYTF. DNA of the CDR3: TGTGCCAGCAGCGTAGGTTCCGGGGTGGTCTATGGCTACACCTTC.

This chain joins TRBV25-1 and TRBJ1-1; weak D call: TRBD1 (6 bases). Trimming took 2 bases from V and 1 from J, leaving 11 bases between them. Germline V gives CDR1 MGHDK, CDR2 SYGVNS. The CDR3 contains 15 residues. The CDR3 protein is CASSETRDTNTEAFF. The CDR3, as DNA: TGTGCCAGCAGTGAAACGAGGGACACGAACACTGAAGCTTTCTTT.

The chain carries TRBV2 and TRBJ2-7, with 8 positions matching TRBD1. The CDR3 runs 12 residues. With 8 bases clipped from V and 9 bases from J, the junction kept 9 bases outside the gene matches. Germline CDR1 SNHLY, CDR2 FYNNEI. Here the CDR3 reads CASAPDRVRQYV. The CDR3 region has the DNA TGTGCCAGCGCCCCGGACAGGGTGCGGCAGTACGTC.

J is TRBJ1-1 and V is TRBV9, with TRBD1 matching over 8 bases. The CDR3 is made up of 14 amino acids. V shed 4 bases and J 4 bases; nucleotides not matched to a gene: 6. Germline CDR1 and CDR2: SGDLS and YYNGEE. CDR3 residues: CASSPQDRVTEAFF. CDR3 nucleotide sequence: TGTGCCAGCAGCCCCCAGGACAGGGTCACTGAAGCTTTCTTT.

The chain recombines TRBV6-1 with TRBJ1-5; D is uncertain. Germline CDR1 reads MNHNS; CDR2 reads SASEGT. Trimming left V 2 bases short and J 0 bases short, with 5 bases between. CDR3 length: 14 amino acids. Here the CDR3 reads CASSERYSNQPQHF. Written as DNA, the CDR3 is TGTGCCAGCAGTGAACGTTATAGCAATCAGCCCCAGCATTTT.

This chain connects TRBV27 to TRBJ1-2; TRBD1 matches at 7 bases. This CDR3 region has 13 residues. V lost 3 bases and J lost 4; bases outside the gene matches: 2. Germline CDR1 and CDR2: MNHEY and SMNVEV (reference sequence). The CDR3 loop is CASSLDRFYGYTF. CDR3 nucleotide sequence: TGTGCCAGCAGTTTGGACAGGTTCTATGGCTACACCTTC.

Worth noting for this clone: This sample also contains other DNA sequences that code for the same CDR3. J is TRBJ1-5 and V is TRBV30; TRBD1 matches at 7 bases. The V segment lost 4 bases and the J segment 0 bases; nucleotides outside the gene matches: 0. Looked up from germline, CDR1 is GTSNPN and CDR2 is SVGIG (reference sequence). This CDR3 is built from 13 residues. Here the CDR3 DNA reads TGTGCCTGGAACAGGGGTAGCAATCAGCCCCAGCATTTT. It is translated as CAWNRGSNQPQHF.

The V gene is TRBV12-3 or TRBV12-4, the J gene TRBJ2-5; the match to TRBD2 covers 7 bases. J was trimmed by 5 bases and V by 8 bases; bases with no gene match: 5. The CDR3 consists of 12 residues. The CDR3 DNA reads TGTGCCAGCGGGAGGGCCGGGGAGACCCAGTACTTC. This gives the protein CASGRAGETQYF.

This clone was counted a single time. Different DNA sequences within this sample yield the same CDR3. V and J are TRBV7-9 and TRBJ1-2, with 9 bases lining up with TRBD1. The CDR3 contains 12 residues. CDR1 and CDR2 (germline): SEHNR, FQNEAQ (reference sequence). The V and J ends lost 8 bases and 8 bases, in that order; junction bases with no gene match: 6. CDR3 sequence (DNA): TGTGCCAGCTCCTCGACAGGGGGGGGCTACACCTTC. It yields the protein CASSSTGGGYTF.

The rearrangement uses TRBV2 and TRBJ2-7; no definite D call. The CDR3 has 12 amino acids. Trimming took off 6 bases at V and 3 bases at J, with 9 bases between the two ends. Germline V CDR1 and CDR2: SNHLY, FYNNEI. The CDR3 DNA follows: TGTGCCAGCAGGGGCAGCCACTACGAGCAGTACGTC. Its protein product is CASRGSHYEQYV.

The J gene is TRBJ1-2, the V gene TRBV7-2; D uncertain. The CDR3 is 13 amino acids. CDR1 SGHTA and CDR2 FQGNSA come from the germline V gene. With 5 bases removed from V and 5 bases from J, the gap between germline ends came to 12 bases. The CDR3 nucleotides are TGTGCCAGCAGCGCCTTAACTTGGTATGGCTACACCTTC. Translated, it gives CASSALTWYGYTF.

J is TRBJ2-7 and V is TRBV30; 8 bases fit TRBD2. Germline-derived CDR1 and CDR2 are GTSNPN and SVGIG (reference sequence). The CDR3 is 13 amino acids. V lost 5 bases and J lost 6; bases outside the gene matches: 9. The CDR3 is CAWSPGRGREQYV. CDR3 bases: TGTGCCTGGTCCCCCGGGAGGGGCCGCGAGCAGTACGTC.

The rearrangement uses TRBV19 and TRBJ1-1; D is undetermined. V lost 7 bases to trimming and J lost 5 bases, with 8 bases between them. Germline V lookup: CDR1 LNHDA, CDR2 SQIVND (reference sequence). CDR3 size: 11 residues. CDR3 nucleotides: TGTGCCAGTATGGGAGGAACTGAAGCTTTCTTT. Translated, it gives CASMGGTEAFF.

The chain couples TRBV6-1 to TRBJ1-6, with 7 bases identical to TRBD1. Germline V gene data show CDR1 as MNHNS and CDR2 as SASEGT. With V trimmed by 2 bases and J by 6 bases, 13 bases remained unmatched. The CDR3 contains 18 residues. CDR3 nucleotide sequence: TGTGCCAGCAGTGAAAGAACCAGGGGGGCGAATACTAATTCACCCCTCCACTTT. This translates into CASSERTRGANTNSPLHF.

This rearrangement joins TRBV7-2 to TRBJ1-5; 7 nucleotides match TRBD1. Trimming cost V 3 bases and J 5 bases; bases outside gene matches: 1. Germline values: CDR1 SGHTA, CDR2 FQGNSA. The CDR3 spans 13 residues. In nucleotides, the CDR3 is TGTGCCAGCAGCTTCGACAGGGATCAGCCCCAGCATTTT. The encoded protein is CASSFDRDQPQHF. Drawing the rest from reference TRBV7-2 and TRBJ1-5, the complete variable domain is GAGVSQSPSNKVTEKGKDVELRCDPISGHTALYWYRQSLGQGLEFLIYFQGNSAPDKSGLPSDRFSAERTGGSVSTLTIQRTQQEDSAVYLCASSFDRDQPQHFGDGTRLSIL.

The rearrangement links TRBV7-3 to TRBJ2-5; 8 bases are shared with TRBD1. V trimming: 5 bases; J trimming: 5 bases; junction bases outside the gene matches: 10. CDR3 size: 15 residues. The germline gives CDR1 SGHTA, CDR2 FQGTGA. The DNA of the CDR3 is TGTGCCAGCAGCATATCAGGGGGCTCAGGGGAGACCCAGTACTTC. Translation gives CASSISGGSGETQYF.